This entry describes one T cell receptor (beta chain). Here immunoSEQ multiplex PCR was the method, and the copy in TCRdb shows in-frame clones only, minus some. The sample has fewer than 100,000 clones; 85% to 95% are singletons. The CDR3 contains 12 residues. Deletions cut 4 bases from V and 14 bases from J, with 12 bases between. The V gene's germline CDR1 is LGHNA and CDR2 YSLEER. This record belongs to a study of T cell responses to AZD1222 COVID-19 vaccine. This receptor was obtained from an adult in good health. This chain joins TRBV4-3 and TRBJ1-6; D gene uncertain. The specimen was peripheral blood, collected on day 0 of AZD1222 vaccination. Here the CDR3 reads CASSPQDGALHF. For the CDR3, the DNA is TGCGCCAGCAGCCCCCAGGACGGGGCCCTCCACTTT.